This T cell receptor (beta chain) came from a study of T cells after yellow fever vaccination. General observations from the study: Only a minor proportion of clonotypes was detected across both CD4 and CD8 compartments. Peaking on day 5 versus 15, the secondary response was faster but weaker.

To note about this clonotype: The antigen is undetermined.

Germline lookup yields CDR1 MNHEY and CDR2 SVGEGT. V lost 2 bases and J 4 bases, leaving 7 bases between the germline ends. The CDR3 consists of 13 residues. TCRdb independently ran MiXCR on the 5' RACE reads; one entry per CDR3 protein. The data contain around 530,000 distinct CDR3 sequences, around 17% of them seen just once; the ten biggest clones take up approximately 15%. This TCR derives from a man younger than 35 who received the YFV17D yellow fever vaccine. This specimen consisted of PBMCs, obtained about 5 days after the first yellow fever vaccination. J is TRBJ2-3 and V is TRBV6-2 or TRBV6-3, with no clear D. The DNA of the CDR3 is TGTGCCAGCAGTTACCTAAGCCCAGATACGCAGTATTTT. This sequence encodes CASSYLSPDTQYF.